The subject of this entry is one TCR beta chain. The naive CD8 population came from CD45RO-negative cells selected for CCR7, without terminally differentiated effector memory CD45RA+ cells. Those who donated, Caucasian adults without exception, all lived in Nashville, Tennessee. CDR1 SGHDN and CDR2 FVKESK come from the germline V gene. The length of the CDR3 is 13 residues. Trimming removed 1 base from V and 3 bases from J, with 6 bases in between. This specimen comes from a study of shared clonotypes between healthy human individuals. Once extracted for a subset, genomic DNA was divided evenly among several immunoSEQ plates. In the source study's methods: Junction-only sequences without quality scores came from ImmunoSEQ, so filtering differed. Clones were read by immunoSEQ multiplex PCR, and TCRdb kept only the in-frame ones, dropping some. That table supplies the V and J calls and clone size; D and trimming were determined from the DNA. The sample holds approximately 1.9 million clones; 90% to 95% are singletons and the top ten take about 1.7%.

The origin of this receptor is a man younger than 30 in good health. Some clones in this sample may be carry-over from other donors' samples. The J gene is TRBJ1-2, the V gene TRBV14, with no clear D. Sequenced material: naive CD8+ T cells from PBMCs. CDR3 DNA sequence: TGTGCCAGCAGCCAAGGGGAAGACTATGGCTACACCTTC. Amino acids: CASSQGEDYGYTF. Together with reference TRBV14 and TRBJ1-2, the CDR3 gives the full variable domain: EAGVTQFPSHSVIEKGQTVTLRCDPISGHDNLYWYRRVMGKEIKFLLHFVKESKQDESGMPNNRFLAERTGGTYSTLKVQPAELEDSGVYFCASSQGEDYGYTFGSGTRLTVV.